The 17 T cell receptor beta chains reported below all come from one sample, sequenced in a study of blood T cell repertoires in COVID-19. Clones were read by immunoSEQ multiplex PCR, and TCRdb kept only the in-frame ones, dropping some. The sample yields some 300,000 clones, roughly 88% seen once. Sequenced sample: peripheral blood. The receptors were sampled from a young woman who had recovered from COVID-19.

V usage is TRBV6-5 and J usage is TRBJ1-4; tentative D call: TRBD1 (5 bases). Germline CDR1 MNHEY, CDR2 SVGAGI. The CDR3 runs 16 residues. V gave up 0 bases and J gave up 3 bases, with 11 bases separating them. CDR3 in amino acids: CASSYSLLGANEKLFF. The CDR3 nucleotides are TGTGCCAGCAGTTACTCCCTTCTAGGGGCTAATGAAAAACTGTTTTTT.

V and J are TRBV28 and TRBJ2-1, with 8 bases matching TRBD2. Germline CDR1 and CDR2: MDHEN and SYDVKM. The CDR3 is made up of 14 amino acids. V shed 7 bases and J 6 bases; nucleotides not matched to a gene: 8. CDR3 in amino acids: CASISGGPGNEQFF. The CDR3 nucleotides are TGTGCCAGCATTTCGGGGGGGCCGGGCAATGAGCAGTTCTTC. The complete variable domain, with remaining parts taken from reference TRBV28 and TRBJ2-1, reads DVKVTQSSRYLVKRTGEKVFLECVQDMDHENMFWYRQDPGLGLRLIYFSYDVKMKEKGDIPEGYSVSREKKERFSLILESASTNQTSMYLCASISGGPGNEQFFGPGTRLTVL.

The rearrangement joins TRBV5-1 to TRBJ1-1, with TRBD1 identical over 7 bases. The CDR3 loop spans 18 amino acids. Germline V gene data show CDR1 as SGHRS and CDR2 as YFSETQ. Trimming removed 2 bases from V and 0 bases from J; junction bases left unmatched: 13. In DNA form, the CDR3 reads TGCGCCAGCAGCTTAAGAGGGCAGGGGGGCTGGGTGAACACTGAAGCTTTCTTT. This gives the protein CASSLRGQGGWVNTEAFF. The full variable domain, rest sourced from reference TRBV5-1 and TRBJ1-1, is KAGVTQTPRYLIKTRGQQVTLSCSPISGHRSVSWYQQTPGQGLQFLFEYFSETQRNKGNFPGRFSGRQFSNSRSEMNVSTLELGDSALYLCASSLRGQGGWVNTEAFFGQGTRLTVV.

This sequence joins TRBV7-9 and TRBJ1-2; TRBD1 is a possible D gene (6 bases). The CDR3 loop spans 15 amino acids. In germline, CDR1 is SEHNR, CDR2 FQNEAQ (reference sequence). Trimming took off 2 bases at V and 2 bases at J, with 12 bases between the two ends. CDR3 coding DNA: TGTGCCAGCAGCTTATGGGACAACCAAAACTATGGCTACACCTTC. Protein product: CASSLWDNQNYGYTF.

The V gene is TRBV4-2, the J gene TRBJ1-1; no reliable D call. CDR3 length: 12 residues. Trimming left V 1 base short and J 4 bases short, with 4 bases between. The germline gives CDR1 LGHNA, CDR2 YNFKEQ. This CDR3 reads CASSQAPTEAFF. The CDR3 nucleotides read TGTGCCAGCAGCCAAGCTCCCACTGAAGCTTTCTTT.

The chain links TRBV9 to TRBJ1-2, with D perhaps TRBD1 (5 bases). The CDR3 covers 13 residues. V gave up 0 bases and J gave up 8 bases, with 11 bases separating them. Germline-derived CDR1 and CDR2 are SGDLS and YYNGEE. For the CDR3, the DNA is TGTGCCAGCAGCGTAGAAGGTCAGGGAGGCTACACCTTC. It translates to CASSVEGQGGYTF. Together with reference TRBV9 and TRBJ1-2, the CDR3 gives the full variable domain: DSGVTQTPKHLITATGQRVTLRCSPRSGDLSVYWYQQSLDQGLQFLIQYYNGEERAKGNILERFSAQQFPDLHSELNLSSLELGDSALYFCASSVEGQGGYTFGSGTRLTVV.

The V gene is TRBV5-5, the J gene TRBJ2-3; D remains ambiguous. Germline V gene sequence: CDR1 SGHKS, CDR2 YYEKEE (reference sequence). This CDR3 spans 13 amino acids. V lost 5 bases to trimming and J lost 4 bases, with 11 bases between them. For the CDR3, the DNA is TGTGCCAGCAGTCTTAATTCTCCAGATACGCAGTATTTT. Amino acid sequence: CASSLNSPDTQYF.

This clone was detected only a few times. The chain carries TRBV29-1 and TRBJ2-1; D remains unclear. Trimming removed 5 bases at V and 0 bases at J, with 8 bases between. Per the germline V gene, CDR1 is SQVTM and CDR2 is ANQGSEA. This CDR3 is built from 13 residues. In nucleotides, the CDR3 is TGCAGCGTTCAGACAAGCTCCTACAATGAGCAGTTCTTC. Encoded protein: CSVQTSSYNEQFF.

The CDR3 here is CASSPIAGVMYNEQFF. In nucleotides, the CDR3 is TGTGCCAGCTCACCTATAGCGGGGGTCATGTACAATGAGCAGTTCTTC. The V gene is TRBV18, the J gene TRBJ2-1, with 9 bases that match TRBD2. This CDR3 is 16 amino acids long. V shed 3 bases and J 4 bases; nucleotides not matched to a gene: 7. Per germline, CDR1 KGHSH and CDR2 LQKENI.

J is TRBJ1-5 and V is TRBV6-6; D is unresolved. Trimming took off 2 bases at V and 2 bases at J, with 10 bases between the two ends. This CDR3 comprises 15 residues. Germline CDR1 MNHNY, CDR2 SVGAGI (reference sequence). In nucleotides, the CDR3 is TGTGCCAGCAGTTACACCTTCGGGGGCAATCAGCCCCAGCATTTT. This sequence encodes CASSYTFGGNQPQHF.

The genes are TRBV4-3 and TRBJ2-3, with 8 bases identical to TRBD2. The CDR3 runs to 20 residues. V was pared by 0 bases and J by 2 bases, with 16 bases of the junction left unmatched. From germline, CDR1 is LGHNA and CDR2 YSLEER. The CDR3 bases are TGCGCCAGCAGCCAAGATTTAGTTAGTGAGCGGGGGTACTTCACAGATACGCAGTATTTT. Translating gives CASSQDLVSERGYFTDTQYF.

V usage is TRBV5-1 and J usage is TRBJ2-5; 13 bases map to TRBD2. Germline V gene sequence: CDR1 SGHRS, CDR2 YFSETQ. The CDR3 runs to 17 residues. The V gene end was trimmed by 0 bases and the J gene end by 0 bases; junction bases not matched to a gene: 2. For the CDR3, the DNA is TGCGCCAGCAGCTTGGGAGGACTAGCGGGGGACCAAGAGACCCAGTACTTC. As protein: CASSLGGLAGDQETQYF.

This chain uses TRBV4-1 with TRBJ2-7; 7 nucleotides line up with TRBD2. Germline V gene sequence: CDR1 MGHRA, CDR2 YSYEKL. The CDR3 totals 16 residues. V lost 2 bases, J lost 2 bases, and 9 bases stayed unmatched. The CDR3 spells CASSQTIVGGAYEQYF. The DNA of the CDR3 is TGCGCCAGCAGCCAAACTATAGTTGGGGGGGCCTACGAGCAGTACTTC.

The chain uses TRBV7-2 and TRBJ2-7; TRBD1 is a possible D gene (6 bases). V lost 5 bases, J lost 2 bases, and 13 bases lay in between. This CDR3 is built from 14 residues. Germline V lookup: CDR1 SGHTA, CDR2 FQGNSA. The CDR3 coding sequence is TGTGCCAGCAGCAAGGGGACAAAGCCCTACGAGCAGTACTTC. It yields the protein CASSKGTKPYEQYF.

The rearrangement links TRBV12-3 or TRBV12-4 to TRBJ2-7; maybe TRBD2 (5 bases). Trimming left V 7 bases short and J 5 bases short, with 12 bases between. The CDR3 is made up of 12 amino acids. This CDR3 is CASTLEGDEQYF. The CDR3, as DNA: TGTGCCAGCACGCTAGAGGGCGACGAGCAGTACTTC.

This sequence joins TRBV6-6 and TRBJ2-7; the match to TRBD2 covers 10 bases. This CDR3 contains 15 residues. Germline loops: CDR1 MNHNY, CDR2 SVGAGI (reference sequence). After removal of 6 bases from V and 6 bases from J, the junction contained 11 bases not matched to a gene. The CDR3 DNA sequence: TGTGCCAGCAGCCTAGCGGGGGTGAGGTCTGGCGAGCAGTACTTC. Residues: CASSLAGVRSGEQYF.

V and J are TRBV5-1 and TRBJ2-7; 9 nucleotides line up with TRBD1. The V and J ends lost 2 bases and 7 bases, in that order; junction bases with no gene match: 13. Germline V gives CDR1 SGHRS, CDR2 YFSETQ. This CDR3 has 16 amino acids. In DNA, the CDR3 is TGCGCCAGCAGCTTTGAAGCGGGACAGGGTCGGCGGGAGCAGTACTTC. This sequence encodes CASSFEAGQGRREQYF.